One T cell receptor beta chain is described in this entry. 5' RACE that incorporated UMI labels was used to prepare the TRB cDNA libraries. TCRdb re-called the 5' RACE reads, yielding one record per CDR3 amino acid sequence without DNA. The sample's table shows more than 45,000 distinct CDR3 sequences. This sample was included in a study of CXCR3-negative and CXCR3-positive naive CD8 T cells. This receptor was taken from a human donor in good health. Some clones in this sample may be carry-over from other donors' samples. The sample taken for sequencing was memory CD8+ T cells from blood.

The CDR3 reads CASSPRTGPNTEAFF. The chain combines TRBV28 with TRBJ1-1; TCRdb picks TRBD1, but there is no DNA to check that call. Per germline, CDR1 MDHEN and CDR2 SYDVKM. The CDR3 contains 15 residues.